The clone carrying this T cell receptor beta chain appeared a few times. The antigen is unknown. This specimen belongs to a study of T cells in Graves' hyperthyroidism and ophthalmopathy. Whole-study context: Peripheral blood samples were taken at initial diagnosis, prior to any treatment.

General study findings and limits: Also found in blood were most expanded thyroid clonotypes above 0.001.

Lactation, pregnancy, other autoimmune disease or uncontrolled infection excluded patients. The diagnoses drew upon clinical symptoms, serum thyroxine and TRAb, thyroid ultrasound and orbital computed tomography. TCR beta CDR3 regions were amplified from RNA transcripts. HTBI primers drove first-round RT-PCR of the TCR CDR3. TCRdb recomputed calls from the multiplex PCR reads with MiXCR, one row per CDR3 protein. The sample yields over 700,000 distinct CDR3 sequences, around 40% seen once. V was clipped by 7 bases and J by 2 bases, with 12 bases between them. CDR3 length equals 14 residues. Germline V gene sequence: CDR1 SNHLY, CDR2 FYNNEI.

The chain uses TRBV2 and TRBJ1-5, with unresolved D. The sequencing input was blood. This TCR came from a woman in her thirties or forties with Graves' hyperthyroidism. The CDR3 nucleotides are TGTGCCAGCAAGCCGTGGCTGGGCAATCAGCCCCAGCATTTT. The encoded protein is CASKPWLGNQPQHF.